These T cell receptor beta chains were read from a single sample in a study of cytomegalovirus exposure and HLA in healthy donors. Here immunoSEQ multiplex PCR was the method, and the copy in TCRdb shows in-frame clones only, minus some. Here the sample spans around 190,000 clones, 70% to 80% being singletons. Sequencing input: PBMCs. These receptors were collected from a woman in her forties or fifties in good health and CMV-seronegative. The CDR3 runs from the conserved cysteine through the conserved F or W. Each record gives: D gene, clone size, J gene, V gene, CDR3 protein, CDR3 DNA. D genes are given only for firm matches. A row's size may be missing; if present it is once, few, many or a size class.

D gene: NA; clone size: NA; J gene: TRBJ1-1; V gene: TRBV11-3; CDR3 protein: CASAQGYGEDTEAFF; CDR3 DNA: TGTGCCAGCGCTCAGGGGTACGGGGAAGACACTGAAGCTTTCTTT
D gene: TRBD1; clone size: NA; J gene: TRBJ1-6; V gene: TRBV18; CDR3 protein: CASSPRQGESPLHF; CDR3 DNA: TGTGCCAGCTCACCTCGACAGGGGGAATCACCCCTCCACTTT
D gene: TRBD1; clone size: few; J gene: TRBJ2-7; V gene: TRBV5-6; CDR3 protein: CASSLDRQGKSYEQYF; CDR3 DNA: TGTGCCAGCAGCCTAGACCGACAGGGAAAATCCTACGAGCAGTACTTC
D gene: TRBD2; clone size: NA; J gene: TRBJ2-7; V gene: TRBV28; CDR3 protein: CASSNPGTSVGFSYEQYF; CDR3 DNA: TGTGCCAGCAGTAACCCCGGGACTAGCGTAGGGTTCTCCTACGAGCAGTACTTC
D gene: NA; clone size: NA; J gene: TRBJ1-2; V gene: TRBV29-1; CDR3 protein: CSVEVEAANYGYTF; CDR3 DNA: TGCAGCGTTGAAGTGGAAGCGGCTAACTATGGCTACACCTTC
D gene: NA; clone size: NA; J gene: TRBJ1-3; V gene: TRBV7-9; CDR3 protein: CSSSLGETFSGNTIYF; CDR3 DNA: TGTTCCAGCAGCTTAGGGGAGACATTTTCTGGAAACACCATATATTTT
D gene: TRBD1; clone size: NA; J gene: TRBJ1-6; V gene: TRBV5-1; CDR3 protein: CASSSFPPGQGNSSPLHF; CDR3 DNA: TGCGCCAGCAGCTCGTTTCCTCCGGGACAGGGAAATAGTTCACCCCTCCACTTT
D gene: TRBD1; clone size: NA; J gene: TRBJ1-2; V gene: TRBV7-8; CDR3 protein: CASSLIRGRGSHGYTF; CDR3 DNA: TGTGCCAGCAGCTTAATCAGGGGGCGGGGGTCACATGGCTACACCTTC
D gene: NA; clone size: NA; J gene: TRBJ2-7; V gene: TRBV6-7; CDR3 protein: CASSYSGSWESFYEQYF; CDR3 DNA: TGTGCCAGCAGTTACTCGGGGTCTTGGGAGTCCTTCTACGAGCAGTACTTC
D gene: TRBD2; clone size: once; J gene: TRBJ2-5; V gene: TRBV7-3; CDR3 protein: CASSLSGGGRETQYF; CDR3 DNA: TGTGCCAGCAGCTTAAGTGGCGGGGGGCGAGAGACCCAGTACTTC
D gene: NA; clone size: NA; J gene: TRBJ2-7; V gene: TRBV5-1; CDR3 protein: CASSSNPEGYEQYF; CDR3 DNA: TGCGCCAGCAGCTCAAACCCGGAGGGGTACGAGCAGTACTTC
D gene: NA; clone size: NA; J gene: TRBJ2-1; V gene: TRBV7-9; CDR3 protein: CASSLVAGASYNEQFF; CDR3 DNA: TGTGCCAGCAGCTTAGTAGCAGGGGCCTCCTACAATGAGCAGTTCTTC
D gene: TRBD2; clone size: NA; J gene: TRBJ2-7; V gene: TRBV19; CDR3 protein: CASSLYPGTSGTHRMSYEQYF; CDR3 DNA: TGTGCCAGTAGTCTCTATCCTGGGACTAGCGGAACTCACCGCATGTCCTACGAGCAGTACTTC
D gene: NA; clone size: NA; J gene: TRBJ1-3; V gene: TRBV6-5; CDR3 protein: CASRPPGAGNTIYF; CDR3 DNA: TGTGCCAGCAGGCCGCCGGGAGCTGGAAACACCATATATTTT
D gene: NA; clone size: NA; J gene: TRBJ2-7; V gene: TRBV2; CDR3 protein: CASTDLPPGLEQYF; CDR3 DNA: TGTGCCAGCACCGATCTTCCCCCAGGGCTCGAGCAGTACTTC
D gene: NA; clone size: NA; J gene: TRBJ1-2; V gene: TRBV9; CDR3 protein: CASSAQPAPRSSGYTF; CDR3 DNA: TGTGCCAGCAGCGCCCAACCGGCCCCCCGGAGTTCGGGCTACACCTTC
D gene: NA; clone size: NA; J gene: TRBJ2-7; V gene: TRBV5-6; CDR3 protein: CASSLAGIPSHYEQYF; CDR3 DNA: TGTGCCAGCAGCTTGGCGGGGATCCCGAGTCACTACGAGCAGTACTTC
D gene: NA; clone size: NA; J gene: TRBJ1-4; V gene: TRBV7-9; CDR3 protein: CASSPGTVGEKLFF; CDR3 DNA: TGTGCCAGCAGCCCCGGCACAGTCGGTGAAAAACTGTTTTTT
D gene: TRBD2; clone size: once; J gene: TRBJ2-3; V gene: TRBV7-2; CDR3 protein: CASSPRGTQREVPDTQYF; CDR3 DNA: TGTGCCAGCAGCCCTAGAGGGACTCAGCGGGAGGTCCCAGATACGCAGTATTTT
D gene: TRBD1; clone size: few; J gene: TRBJ2-7; V gene: TRBV5-1; CDR3 protein: CASNQGQSREQYF; CDR3 DNA: TGCGCCAGCAACCAGGGACAGTCCAGGGAGCAGTACTTC
D gene: NA; clone size: NA; J gene: TRBJ1-3; V gene: TRBV9; CDR3 protein: CASSVSTSSGNTIYF; CDR3 DNA: TGTGCCAGCAGCGTATCAACTAGCTCTGGAAACACCATATATTTT
D gene: NA; clone size: NA; J gene: TRBJ2-1; V gene: TRBV7-3; CDR3 protein: CASSLRRQRPYNEQFF; CDR3 DNA: TGTGCCAGCAGCCTTCGTCGGCAGCGGCCCTACAATGAGCAGTTCTTC
D gene: NA; clone size: NA; J gene: TRBJ2-3; V gene: TRBV9; CDR3 protein: CASSVVGSNTQYF; CDR3 DNA: TGTGCCAGCAGCGTAGTCGGTAGTAATACGCAGTATTTT
D gene: NA; clone size: NA; J gene: TRBJ2-3; V gene: TRBV9; CDR3 protein: CASSADRPSTDTQYF; CDR3 DNA: TGTGCCAGCAGCGCTGACAGGCCCAGCACAGATACGCAGTATTTT
D gene: TRBD2; clone size: NA; J gene: TRBJ2-1; V gene: TRBV9; CDR3 protein: CASSVVGAGVNEQFF; CDR3 DNA: TGTGCCAGCAGCGTAGTGGGAGCGGGAGTTAATGAGCAGTTCTTC